These T cell receptor beta chains were read from a single sample in a study of a mutant IDH1 vaccine in newly diagnosed glioma. Here immunoSEQ multiplex PCR was the method, and the copy in TCRdb shows in-frame clones only, minus some. The profile shows more than 35,000 clones, 70% to 90% of them singletons. For these receptors, no antigen is known. The material sequenced was PBMCs, taken from a glioma patient whose treatment included an IDH1 peptide vaccine. The origin of the receptors is a man aged 40-50 years with glioma. The CDR3 runs from the conserved cysteine through the conserved F or W. The order of the fields is D gene, V gene, J gene, clone size, CDR3 DNA, CDR3 protein. D genes are given only for firm matches. Only part of the rows carry a size: once, few, many, or a class if the clone is expanded.

.	TRBV19	TRBJ2-7	.	TGTGCCAGTAGCCCCGGGACAAACTTAGAGCAGTACTTC	CASSPGTNLEQYF
.	TRBV6-6	TRBJ1-1	few	TGTGCCAGTCTGTGGCAGAACACTGAAGCTTTCTTT	CASLWQNTEAFF
.	TRBV29-1	TRBJ1-1	.	TGCAGCGTTGTATATAGGGGTGGAGGTTGGACTGAAGCTTTCTTT	CSVVYRGGGWTEAFF
.	TRBV2	TRBJ2-4	once	TGTGCCAGCACGGGGAACAAAAACATTCAGTACTTC	CASTGNKNIQYF
TRBD2	TRBV2	TRBJ2-1	.	TGTGCCAGCAGTGATCCGACTAGCGGACGCAATGAGCAGTTCTTC	CASSDPTSGRNEQFF
.	TRBV19	TRBJ2-7	.	TGTGCCAGTAGTGCTTTGCAGGGGGGGCGCGAGCAGTACTTC	CASSALQGGREQYF
.	TRBV5-1	TRBJ1-5	.	TGCGCCAGCAGCTTAGACGTTGGAAGGAGTCAGCCCCAGCATTTT	CASSLDVGRSQPQHF
TRBD2	TRBV4-1	TRBJ2-1	.	TGCGCCAGCAGCCCTTCGACCGGACTAGCGGGAGCCGCCGAGCAGTTCTTC	CASSPSTGLAGAAEQFF
.	TRBV7-9	TRBJ2-7	few	TGTGCCAGCAGCTCCCGGGACACCCCTTACGAGCAGTACTTC	CASSSRDTPYEQYF
.	TRBV4-3	TRBJ2-7	.	TGCGCCAGCAGCCAAATCGCCGGAGGGCGATTCTACGAGCAGTACTTC	CASSQIAGGRFYEQYF
.	TRBV5-4	TRBJ2-7	.	TGTGCCAGCAGCTTGGCAGGCGGACAGTACGAGCAGTACTTC	CASSLAGGQYEQYF
.	TRBV15	TRBJ2-7	.	TGTGCCACCAGCGGGGGTGAGGAGCAGTACTTC	CATSGGEEQYF
TRBD2	TRBV9	TRBJ2-2	.	TGTGCCAGCAGCTTCCAAGGGGAGGGCGGGGAGCTGTTTTTT	CASSFQGEGGELFF
.	TRBV10-3	TRBJ2-5	.	TGTGCCATCAGTGCAAGCGCAGGGGCGGGCGAAGAGACCCAGTACTTC	CAISASAGAGEETQYF
TRBD2	TRBV2	TRBJ2-7	.	TGTGCCAGCTACCCGACACTGGGACTAGCGGGAATTGGGCAGTACTTC	CASYPTLGLAGIGQYF
.	TRBV29-1	TRBJ1-3	once	TGCAGCGTTGCGGGATCGGGAAACACCATATATTTT	CSVAGSGNTIYF
.	TRBV7-8	TRBJ2-2	.	TGTGCCAGCAGCTTAAACCGCAATGGTGCCGGGGAGCTGTTTTTT	CASSLNRNGAGELFF
TRBD1	TRBV28	TRBJ1-6	.	TGTGCCAGCAGTCCCTCCCTACAGGGGGAGAATTCACCCCTCCACTTT	CASSPSLQGENSPLHF
TRBD1	TRBV25-1	TRBJ2-3	few	TGTGCCAGCAGTGCAACAGGGGGTAGGAGGAAGTATTTT	CASSATGGRRKYF
.	TRBV7-2	TRBJ1-5	few	TGTGCCAGCAGTATCCAGAAGGGGAGCAATCAGCCCCAGCATTTT	CASSIQKGSNQPQHF
TRBD1	TRBV27	TRBJ2-6	.	TGTGCCAGCAGGTCACAGGGGGCCGGGGCCAACGTCCTGACTTTC	CASRSQGAGANVLTF
.	TRBV2	TRBJ2-7	few	TGTGCCAGCAGTACGCAGGGAAACTACGAGCAGTACTTC	CASSTQGNYEQYF
.	TRBV29-1	TRBJ1-1	once	TGCAGCGTTGAGGGGGGCACTGAAGCTTTCTTT	CSVEGGTEAFF
.	TRBV29-1	TRBJ2-3	.	TGCAGCGTCCTTCCTAGCCGGGATACGCAGTATTTT	CSVLPSRDTQYF
.	TRBV7-9	TRBJ2-7	.	TGTGCCAGCAACCTTGGTGCTGAGCAGTACTTC	CASNLGAEQYF
.	TRBV7-2	TRBJ1-3	.	TGTGCCAGCAGGCCGGGGGGGGGTGGAAACACCATATATTTT	CASRPGGGGNTIYF
TRBD1	TRBV19	TRBJ2-2	.	TGTGCCAGTAGTACCTTCACAGGGGCCGGGGAGCTGTTTTTT	CASSTFTGAGELFF
.	TRBV23-1	TRBJ2-2	.	TGCGCCAGCAGTCAATACCGGTGGGGAGGCAGGCGTCCTGCGAACACCGGGGAGCTGTTTTTT	CASSQYRWGGRRPANTGELFF
.	TRBV5-1	TRBJ2-1	.	TGCGCCAGCAGCTTGTCAGGGGTATTGAGCAATGAGCAGTTCTTC	CASSLSGVLSNEQFF
.	TRBV28	TRBJ2-5	.	TGTGCCAGCAGTCCGCAGGTGGTAGTAGAGACCCAGTACTTC	CASSPQVVVETQYF
TRBD1	TRBV18	TRBJ2-4	.	TGTGCCAGCTCTCCTCCAGGGGGCAAAAACATTCAGTACTTC	CASSPPGGKNIQYF
TRBD1	TRBV5-8	TRBJ2-7	.	TGTGCCAGCAGCTCGGGACAGGAGGCCTACGAGCAGTACTTC	CASSSGQEAYEQYF
.	TRBV5-1	TRBJ1-5	.	TGCGCCAGCAGCTTGGGCAGGCTCGGCCAGCCCCAGCATTTT	CASSLGRLGQPQHF
.	TRBV18	TRBJ2-1	.	TGTGCCAGCTCACCCACGGACTGGGATGAGCAGTTCTTC	CASSPTDWDEQFF
.	TRBV19	TRBJ2-1	.	TGTGCCAGTAGTATAAGACGCGGGAACTCCTACAATGAGCAGTTCTTC	CASSIRRGNSYNEQFF
.	TRBV7-7	TRBJ2-7	few	TGTGCTAGCAGCTTAGGCGCTTCCTACGAGCAGTACTTC	CASSLGASYEQYF
TRBD1	TRBV19	TRBJ1-3	.	TGTGCCAGCACGGGACAGCACGACTCTGGAAACACCATATATTTT	CASTGQHDSGNTIYF
.	TRBV7-8	TRBJ2-7	.	TGTGCCAGCAGCTTAGGGGGGAAGTGGGAGCTCTACGAGCAGTACTTC	CASSLGGKWELYEQYF
.	TRBV6-1	TRBJ2-7	once	TGTGCCAGCAGTGAAATTTGGGCAGGGTGGGAGCAGTACTTC	CASSEIWAGWEQYF
TRBD1	TRBV7-9	TRBJ1-2	.	TGTGCCGGTAGAACAGGGGGGATAGGTGGCTACACCTTC	CAGRTGGIGGYTF
.	TRBV5-5	TRBJ1-5	.	TGTGCCAGCAGCCTTTGGTTAGGAGGCAATCAGCCCCAGCATTTT	CASSLWLGGNQPQHF
.	TRBV19	TRBJ2-3	.	TGTGCCAGTAGTTACCGGGACTCCCCCACAGATACGCAGTATTTT	CASSYRDSPTDTQYF
.	TRBV7-2	TRBJ1-2	.	TGTGCCAGCAGCCAAGACCGACGCTATGGCTACACCTTC	CASSQDRRYGYTF
.	TRBV28	TRBJ1-3	.	TGTGCCGGGAGTGGGTTGGGGGAAGAGTCGAACACCATATATTTT	CAGSGLGEESNTIYF
.	TRBV6-5	TRBJ2-5	.	TGTGCCAGCAGGAAACAGGGAGCGGAGACCCAGTACTTC	CASRKQGAETQYF
.	TRBV19	TRBJ1-1	.	TGTGCCAGTAGTGCCGCTGTGGTCACTGAAGCTTTCTTT	CASSAAVVTEAFF
.	TRBV5-6	TRBJ2-3	few	TGTGCCAGCAGCCCCGCTCGACAGCTGTGGATACGACGCACAGATACGCAGTATTTT	CASSPARQLWIRRTDTQYF
TRBD2	TRBV7-8	TRBJ2-2	few	TGTGCCAGCAGCTTAGGAGGGAGCGGGAGGGCGAACACCGGGGAGCTGTTTTTT	CASSLGGSGRANTGELFF
TRBD2	TRBV4-2	TRBJ2-1	.	TGTGCCAGCAGCCGGGGGACTAGCGGTTACAATGAGCAGTTCTTC	CASSRGTSGYNEQFF
.	TRBV6-5	TRBJ2-1	.	TGTGCCAGCAGACTAGACATCTTCTCCTACAATGAGCAGTTCTTC	CASRLDIFSYNEQFF
TRBD2	TRBV19	TRBJ2-1	.	TGTGCCAGTAGTATTTTGGGGAGCGGGAGGTTATCTAAGCAGTTCTTC	CASSILGSGRLSKQFF
.	TRBV4-1	TRBJ1-6	.	TGCGCCAGCAGCCAAGGAATAGGGGGGAATTCACCCCTCCACTTT	CASSQGIGGNSPLHF